This note documents a single T cell receptor (beta chain) sequence. Its specificity is not known. Together with a sample-barcoded 5' primer, a J-beta primer mix was included in a second PCR lasting about 6 to 11 cycles. TCRdb recomputed calls from the 5' RACE reads with MiXCR, one row per CDR3 protein. The sample consists of approximately 880,000 distinct CDR3 sequences, roughly 50% of them appearing once. The source of the sample is a study of blood T cells in healthy people across ages. The germline CDR1 and CDR2 sequences are SEHNR and FQNEAQ (reference sequence). The CDR3 runs 16 residues. Study outcomes and limitations: Both higher diversity and more naive CD4+ cells marked long-lived donors when set against aged donors.

The people who gave samples were healthy Caucasians from Russia, aged roughly 6 to 95. Drawing of peripheral blood yielded about 10 milliliters from each donor. PBMCs were isolated at a quantity of at least 6.5 million per sample. Sequences were obtained from blood. The sequence was obtained from a man aged 25 to 40 in good health. The gene calls are TRBV7-9 and TRBJ2-4; TRBD2 matches 13 bases. The DNA end is a closer match to TRBJ2-7, so the J assignment may be wrong. Here the CDR3 reads CASSTTTGLAGVEQYF. CDR3 DNA sequence: TGTGCCAGCAGCACTACGACTGGACTAGCGGGGGTCGAGCAGTACTTC.